The 17 T cell receptor beta chains below were found in one sample sequenced in a study of early T cells in non-severe SARS-CoV-2 infection. TCRdb re-analysed the 5' RACE reads in MiXCR, keeping a single row per CDR3 protein. The sample lists about 26,000 distinct CDR3 sequences; 4% to 4.5% were seen once. The sequencing input was whole blood. The receptors here all came from an adult who was a healthcare worker with PCR-confirmed SARS-CoV-2 infection or an uninfected control (not recorded which).

In its sample, this clonotype was seen many times. The CDR3 here is CSVEDPSGSFYEQFF. CDR3 bases: TGCAGCGTTGAAGATCCTAGCGGGAGCTTTTATGAGCAGTTCTTC. The chain has TRBV29-1 and TRBJ2-1, with 10 positions matching TRBD2. The CDR3 spans 15 residues. J lost 8 bases, V lost 0 bases, and 7 bases had no gene match. Germline CDR1 reads SQVTM; CDR2 reads ANQGSEA.

V gene TRBV7-2 combines with J gene TRBJ2-3, with 9 nucleotides matching TRBD2. The germline CDR1 and CDR2 sequences are SGHTA and FQGNSA. The CDR3 contains 18 residues. Trimming cost V 0 bases and J 3 bases; bases outside gene matches: 10. CDR3 sequence (DNA): TGTGCCAGCAGCTTAGCGCCTCGTAGCGGGAGTATGACAGATACGCAGTATTTT. Encoded protein: CASSLAPRSGSMTDTQYF.

The rearrangement links TRBV11-2 to TRBJ2-3; D not certain. In germline, CDR1 is SGHAT, CDR2 FQNNGV. The CDR3 extends over 16 amino acids. The ends were cut back, 5 bases at V and 0 bases at J, with 15 bases in the middle. CDR3 nucleotides: TGTGCCAGCAGCCTAACGGGTTCCTCTAGCACAGATACGCAGTATTTT. Translation: CASSLTGSSSTDTQYF.

This clonotype was detected ten times or more. The V gene is TRBV7-9, the J gene TRBJ2-7; the match to TRBD2 covers 10 bases. The germline gives CDR1 SEHNR, CDR2 FQNEAQ (reference sequence). Germline trimming cut 4 bases from V and 6 bases from J; bases unmatched to any gene: 6. The CDR3 length is 14 residues. CDR3 DNA sequence: TGTGCCAGCAGCTCGGGACTAGCGCCGCTCGAGCAGTACTTC. Amino acid sequence: CASSSGLAPLEQYF. Combining the CDR3 with reference TRBV7-9 and TRBJ2-7 gives the whole variable domain DTGVSQNPRHKITKRGQNVTFRCDPISEHNRLYWYRQTLGQGPEFLTYFQNEAQLEKSRLLSDRFSAERPKGSFSTLEIQRTEQGDSAMYLCASSSGLAPLEQYFGPGTRLTVT.

Ten or more counts support this clonotype. The V gene is TRBV5-1, the J gene TRBJ2-2, with 12 bases that match TRBD1. CDR3 length: 16 residues. The J segment lost 3 bases and the V segment lost 4 bases, leaving 4 bases of the junction unmatched. CDR1 is SGHRS, CDR2 YFSETQ, per germline. CDR3: CASSAGDRGHTGELFF. Here the CDR3 DNA reads TGCGCCAGCAGCGCAGGGGACAGGGGGCACACCGGGGAGCTGTTTTTT.

The table lists this clonotype with a few counts. The chain joins TRBV7-8 to TRBJ2-7; D possibly corresponds to TRBD2 (6 bases). Between the trimmed V and J ends, which lost 4 bases and 2 bases, there was a span of 12 bases. Germline assignment: CDR1 SGHVS and CDR2 FQNEAQ. The CDR3 contains 14 residues. The CDR3 sequence is CASSWDFFPYEQYF. CDR3 in DNA: TGTGCCAGCAGCTGGGACTTTTTCCCCTACGAGCAGTACTTC.

In its sample, this clonotype was seen many times. V gene TRBV5-8 combines with J gene TRBJ2-1, with TRBD2 matching 9 bases. V was clipped by 4 bases and J by 5 bases; unmatched bases: 19. The CDR3 sequence is 19 residues long. The V gene's germline CDR1 is SGHTS and CDR2 YDEGEE. CDR3 nucleotide sequence: TGTGCCAGCAGCCAGACTAGCGGTCTGAGAGGTCGAGATCACAATGAGCAGTTCTTC. Its protein is CASSQTSGLRGRDHNEQFF.

CDR3 residues: CASRDPGEGNYEQYF. DNA of the CDR3: TGTGCCAGCAGGGACCCGGGGGAGGGGAACTACGAGCAGTACTTC. The chain recombines TRBV6-6 with TRBJ2-7; 7 bases map to TRBD2. This CDR3 spans 15 amino acids. V lost 6 bases, J lost 3 bases, and 11 bases stayed unmatched. Germline CDR1 MNHNY, CDR2 SVGAGI (reference sequence).

V is TRBV4-2 and J is TRBJ2-7; 7 bases map to TRBD1. Germline CDR1 and CDR2: LGHNA and YNFKEQ. Trimming removed 0 bases from V and 2 bases from J; junction bases left unmatched: 7. The CDR3 spans 16 residues. CDR3 in amino acids: CASSQDSRGLPYEQYF. CDR3 DNA: TGTGCCAGCAGCCAAGATAGCAGGGGGTTACCCTACGAGCAGTACTTC.

A note on this clonotype: The CDR3 carries no conserved terminal phenylalanine or tryptophan, so it likely arises from a read error. The chain has TRBV30 and TRBJ2-3; D may be TRBD2 (6 bases). V lost 5 bases, J lost 6 bases, and 9 bases lay in between. In germline, CDR1 is GTSNPN, CDR2 SVGIG (reference sequence). CDR3 length equals 11 residues. CDR3 sequence (DNA): TGTGCCTGGTCACGGGGGGATACGCAGTATTCT. The encoded protein is CAWSRGDTQYS.

On this clonotype: This sequence may be a read error, since a much larger clone differs from it by one base. The chain carries TRBV7-2 and TRBJ2-3; 9 bases are a match to TRBD2. The CDR3 is made up of 15 amino acids. The J segment lost 5 bases and the V segment lost 2 bases, leaving 5 bases of the junction unmatched. Germline-derived CDR1 and CDR2 are SGHTA and FQGNSA. The DNA of the CDR3 is TGTGCCAGCAGCTTAACCAGCGGGAGGATAGATACGCAGTATTTT. Amino acids: CASSLTSGRIDTQYF.

The rearrangement uses TRBV7-3 and TRBJ2-2; unclear D gene. The CDR3 sequence is 15 residues long. Trimming took off 5 bases at V and 7 bases at J, with 17 bases between the two ends. Germline V gene data show CDR1 as SGHTA and CDR2 as FQGTGA. The CDR3 region is CASSRQAALLGELFF. For the CDR3, the DNA is TGTGCCAGCAGCCGTCAGGCGGCCTTACTCGGGGAGCTGTTTTTT. Based on the CDR3 plus reference TRBV7-3 and TRBJ2-2, the full variable domain is GAGVSQTPSNKVTEKGKYVELRCDPISGHTALYWYRQSLGQGPEFLIYFQGTGAADDSGLPNDRFFAVRPEGSVSTLKIQRTERGDSAVYLCASSRQAALLGELFFGEGSRLTVL.

This clonotype has ten or more counts. The chain couples TRBV5-6 to TRBJ2-7; 8 bases line up with TRBD1. V was clipped by 4 bases and J by 2 bases; unmatched bases: 5. This CDR3 comprises 14 residues. Germline loops: CDR1 SGHDT, CDR2 YYEEEE. Written as DNA, the CDR3 is TGTGCCAGCAGCGTCCGGGACAGGACCTACGAGCAGTACTTC. Its translation is CASSVRDRTYEQYF. The variable domain in full, with the rest retrieved from reference TRBV5-6 and TRBJ2-7, is DAGVTQSPTHLIKTRGQQVTLRCSPKSGHDTVSWYQQALGQGPQFIFQYYEEEERQRGNFPDRFSGHQFPNYSSELNVNALLLGDSALYLCASSVRDRTYEQYFGPGTRLTVT.

By sample fraction, this clonotype is medium-sized (0.01 to 0.1%). The rearrangement uses TRBV7-9 and TRBJ1-4; D is uncertain. Germline values: CDR1 SEHNR, CDR2 FQNEAQ (reference sequence). Deletions cut 7 bases from V and 2 bases from J, with 8 bases between. The CDR3 spans 13 residues. The CDR3 sequence is CASTSVTNEKLFF. In DNA, the CDR3 is TGTGCCAGCACCTCGGTTACTAATGAAAAACTGTTTTTT.

This clonotype appeared a few times. The chain employs TRBV4-3 and TRBJ1-2; TRBD1 might be the D (5 bases). The V end lost 0 bases, the J end lost 8 bases, and 13 bases lay between the germline ends. CDR1 is LGHNA and CDR2 is YSLEER in the germline V gene. The CDR3 is 14 residues long. The CDR3 loop reads CASSQDPGQGGYTF. The CDR3 DNA sequence: TGCGCCAGCAGCCAAGATCCGGGGCAGGGAGGCTACACCTTC.

This clonotype was picked up many times. V usage is TRBV20-1 and J usage is TRBJ2-7; TRBD1 matches 10 bases. Trimming at V came to 3 bases and at J to 4 bases, leaving 6 bases not matched to a gene. Germline V gives CDR1 DFQATT, CDR2 SNEGSKA (reference sequence). The CDR3 spans 14 residues. This CDR3 is CSARSGTGEYEQYF. Here the CDR3 DNA reads TGCAGTGCTAGGTCCGGGACAGGGGAATACGAGCAGTACTTC.

This clonotype was detected ten times or more. V usage is TRBV5-6 and J usage is TRBJ1-1; 7 positions agree with TRBD1. The CDR3 length is 14 residues. Trimming took 4 bases from V and 9 from J; bases not matched to a gene: 12. Germline V lookup: CDR1 SGHDT, CDR2 YYEEEE. The CDR3 bases are TGTGCCAGCAGCGGAGAGACAGGGCAAAAAAAAGCTTTCTTT. It encodes CASSGETGQKKAFF.